This T cell receptor beta chain was observed in a study of shared clonotypes between healthy human individuals. About the research overall: Per-donor plates numbered three CD4 naive, three CD4 memory, two CD8 naive and one CD8 memory.

The CDR3 extends over 15 amino acids. Looked up from germline, CDR1 is MNHNY and CDR2 is SVGAGI (reference sequence). V lost 0 bases and J lost 4, with 13 bases in between. The data were produced by immunoSEQ multiplex PCR, yet TCRdb's version contains in-frame clones alone and is incomplete. The sample contains approximately 2.4 million clones, nearly 97% of which appear only once. The TCR comes from a man aged 18 to 30 in good health. Input material: naive CD4+ T cells sorted from blood. Subset denoted: CD45RA+ positively selected. The chain has TRBV6-6 and TRBJ2-7; D gene ambiguous. Here the CDR3 DNA reads TGTGCCAGCAGTTACTCGGAGATTCCCTCATACGAGCAGTACTTC. It codes for CASSYSEIPSYEQYF.